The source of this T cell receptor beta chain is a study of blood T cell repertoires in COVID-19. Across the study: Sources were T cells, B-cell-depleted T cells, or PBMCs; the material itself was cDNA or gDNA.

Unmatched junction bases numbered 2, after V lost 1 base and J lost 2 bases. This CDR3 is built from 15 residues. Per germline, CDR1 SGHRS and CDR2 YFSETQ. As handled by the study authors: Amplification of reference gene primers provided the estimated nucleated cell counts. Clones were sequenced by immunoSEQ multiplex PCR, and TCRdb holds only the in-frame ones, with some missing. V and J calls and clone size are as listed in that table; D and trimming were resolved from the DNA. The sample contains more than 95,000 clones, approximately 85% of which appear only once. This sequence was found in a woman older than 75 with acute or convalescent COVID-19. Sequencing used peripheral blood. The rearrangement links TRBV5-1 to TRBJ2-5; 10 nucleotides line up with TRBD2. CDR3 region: CASSLFSGGQETQYF. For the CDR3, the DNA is TGCGCCAGCAGCTTGTTTAGCGGGGGGCAAGAGACCCAGTACTTC.